A selection of T cell receptor beta chains follows, all from one sample in a study of T cells in Graves' hyperthyroidism and ophthalmopathy. TCRdb called the multiplex PCR reads again in MiXCR, with one record for every CDR3 protein. In the table there are approximately 410,000 distinct CDR3 sequences, roughly 13% of which are singletons. The sequencing input was blood. The origin of the receptors is a woman aged 18-29 years with Graves' hyperthyroidism. Each CDR3 is given with its conserved first and last residue. A D gene is named only where the DNA matches it firmly. Rows may omit the clone size; those that give it use once, few, many or a size class.

cdr3_length	v_call	j_call	clone_size	d_call	cdr3_nt	cdr3_aa
14	TRBV25-1	TRBJ1-6	.	TRBD1	TGTGCCAGCAGCCAGACAGGGGATAATTCACCCCTCCACTTT	CASSQTGDNSPLHF
16	TRBV5-6	TRBJ2-7	many	TRBD2	TGTGCCAGCAGCACGGGACTAGCGGGATTCTCCTACGAGCAGTACTTC	CASSTGLAGFSYEQYF
17	TRBV12-3/TRBV12-4	TRBJ1-1	many	TRBD1	TGTGCCAGCAGTTCAGACAAAGCAGGGGGCGAGGGGACTGAAGCTTTCTTT	CASSSDKAGGEGTEAFF
15	TRBV9	TRBJ2-7	.	TRBD1	TGTGCCAGCAGCGCTCCGGACAGGGCGGACTACGAGCAGTACTTC	CASSAPDRADYEQYF
14	TRBV19	TRBJ2-2	.	.	TGTGCCAGTATGGGGTTACGCGACACCGGGGAGCTGTTTTTT	CASMGLRDTGELFF
16	TRBV11-2	TRBJ1-5	many	.	TGTGCCAGCAGCTTAGTGGGAGGGACTAGCAATCAGCCCCAGCATTTT	CASSLVGGTSNQPQHF
17	TRBV14	TRBJ2-2	once	.	TGTGCCAGCAGCCAAGACGGGGCGATGAGGGGGACCGGGGAGCTGTTTTTT	CASSQDGAMRGTGELFF
15	TRBV2	TRBJ2-5	.	TRBD2	TGTGCCAGCAGTGAAGTCGGCGGGAGAGGCGAGACCCAGTACTTC	CASSEVGGRGETQYF
13	TRBV12-3/TRBV12-4	TRBJ1-1	many	.	TGTGCCAGCAGTTTAAACCCCAGCACTGAAGCTTTCTTT	CASSLNPSTEAFF
14	TRBV28	TRBJ1-2	.	TRBD1	TGTGCCAGCAAAGGGACAGGGACCAGCTGGGGCTACACCTTC	CASKGTGTSWGYTF
17	TRBV5-1	TRBJ2-7	.	TRBD2	TGCGCCAGCAGCTTGTCCCGGACTAGCGGGAGCTCGTACGAGCAGTACTTC	CASSLSRTSGSSYEQYF
17	TRBV7-2	TRBJ2-7	once	TRBD2	TGCGCCAGCAGCCCCTGGACTAGCGGGAGGGCAAAGGACGAGCAGTACTTC	CASSPWTSGRAKDEQYF
16	TRBV5-4	TRBJ2-2	few	TRBD2	TGTGCCAGCAGCGCGGGACTAGCGTATCACACCGGGGAGCTGTTTTTT	CASSAGLAYHTGELFF
13	TRBV28	TRBJ2-4	.	.	TGTGCCAGCGATGCTGGGGACAAAAACATTCAGTACTTC	CASDAGDKNIQYF
15	TRBV11-2	TRBJ2-7	.	.	TGTGCCAGCAGCTTAGGAGTTTACTCCGCATACGAGCAGTACTTC	CASSLGVYSAYEQYF
18	TRBV6-6	TRBJ2-1	many	TRBD2	TGTGCCAGCAGTTACTCGGGTTTTAGCGGGGATTTCGGCAATGAGCAGTTCTTC	CASSYSGFSGDFGNEQFF
13	TRBV29-1	TRBJ1-1	many	TRBD1	TGCAGCGTCCGACAGGGGATGAACACTGAAGCTTTCTTT	CSVRQGMNTEAFF
17	TRBV5-1	TRBJ2-1	many	TRBD2	TGCGCCAGCAGCGCGACTAGCGGGAGCGTCCCCTACAATGAGCAGTTCTTC	CASSATSGSVPYNEQFF
16	TRBV30	TRBJ2-1	many	TRBD2	TGTGCCTGGAGTGTACGACTAGCGGACTCCTACAATGAGCAGTTCTTC	CAWSVRLADSYNEQFF
15	TRBV19	TRBJ2-2	.	TRBD1	TGTGCCAGTAGTACCCCGGGACAGTTGAACGGGGAGCTGTTTTTT	CASSTPGQLNGELFF
16	TRBV27	TRBJ1-6	.	TRBD1	TGTGCCTGCAGGGAGACAGGGAGCTCCTATAATTCACCCCTCCACTTT	CACRETGSSYNSPLHF
14	TRBV28	TRBJ2-1	.	TRBD2	TGTGCCACCCTCGGGACGGGGGGGAACTACGAGCAGTTCTTC	CATLGTGGNYEQFF
15	TRBV2	TRBJ1-5	many	.	TGTGCCAGCAGTGAAAACCTCCCGGGCAATCAGCCCCAGCATTTT	CASSENLPGNQPQHF
15	TRBV9	TRBJ1-4	few	.	TGTGCCAGCAGCGTAGGTCTCGGAATGGAGGAAAAACTGTTTTTT	CASSVGLGMEEKLFF
13	TRBV7-3	TRBJ1-6	few	.	TGTGCCAGCAGCTTAAGGGGAAATTCACCCCTCCACTTT	CASSLRGNSPLHF